The 14 T cell receptor beta chains in this list originate from one sample, sequenced in a study of shared clonotypes between healthy human individuals (dated by TCRdb to the early 2020s). Libraries were prepared through the immunoSEQ multiplex PCR assay. Imported from immuneACCESS, the table was reduced by TCRdb to in-frame sequences with V and J called. These copies leave out some clones; in studies compared against another copy, an unresolved V gene accounts for under half, and the cause of the remainder is not known. The sample table shows 950,000 to 1,300,000 clones, and around 75% are seen once. Nearly 1.5% of the sample is taken by the ten largest. The specimen was memory CD4+ T cells sorted from blood. The intended sense of this specimen's cell subset or site label: CD45RA-negative fraction. These receptors came from a man between 18 and 29 years old in good health.

The table lists this clone with a count of one. The chain has TRBV29-1 and TRBJ2-4, with D unresolved. Per germline, CDR1 SQVTM and CDR2 ANQGSEA. The CDR3 is 13 residues long. The V and J ends lost 2 bases and 3 bases respectively, with 8 bases between them. In DNA form, the CDR3 reads TGCAGCGTTGAAACACAAGGCAAAAACATTCAGTACTTC. Its protein product is CSVETQGKNIQYF.

The rearrangement links TRBV5-1 to TRBJ1-6, with D maybe TRBD1 (5 bases). The CDR3 length is 13 residues. Between the trimmed V and J ends, which lost 4 bases and 8 bases, there was a span of 10 bases. CDR1 is SGHRS, CDR2 YFSETQ, per germline. As DNA, the CDR3 is TGCGCCAGCAGCCGGTGGGGGGATTCACCCCTCCACTTT. Translation: CASSRWGDSPLHF.

The chain carries TRBV19 and TRBJ1-2; D is undetermined. CDR1 LNHDA and CDR2 SQIVND come from the germline V gene (reference sequence). V shed 5 bases and J shed 7 bases, with 17 bases lying between them. The CDR3 is 14 amino acids. As DNA, the CDR3 is TGTGCCAGTAGTCCAATCCTAACCGCAATTGGCTACACCTTC. This translates into CASSPILTAIGYTF. Looking up the rest from reference TRBV19 and TRBJ1-2 gives the full variable domain: DGGITQSPKYLFRKEGQNVTLSCEQNLNHDAMYWYRQDPGQGLRLIYYSQIVNDFQKGDIAEGYSVSREKKESFPLTVTSAQKNPTAFYLCASSPILTAIGYTFGSGTRLTVV.

This rearrangement joins TRBV18 to TRBJ2-7, with D possibly TRBD2 on 5 matching bases. The CDR3 is 15 amino acids. The V gene lost 2 bases and the J gene lost 5 bases, with 16 bases spanning the gap. Germline loops: CDR1 KGHSH, CDR2 LQKENI. CDR3 sequence reads: CASSPNLLASHEQYF. Here the CDR3 DNA reads TGTGCCAGCTCACCAAACTTGCTAGCTTCCCACGAGCAGTACTTC.

The chain joins TRBV2 to TRBJ2-1, with a possible D match to TRBD1 (5 bases). V dropped 8 bases and J dropped 0 bases, with 11 bases sitting between them. This CDR3 region has 14 residues. Germline-derived CDR1 and CDR2 are SNHLY and FYNNEI. The CDR3 DNA follows: TGTGCCAGCCGTCGTGGGGCCTCCTACAATGAGCAGTTCTTC. The encoded protein is CASRRGASYNEQFF.

V usage is TRBV5-1 and J usage is TRBJ2-5; no definite D call. Germline loops: CDR1 SGHRS, CDR2 YFSETQ. Trimming shortened V by 4 bases and J by 1 base, and 8 bases separated the two germline ends. This CDR3 is built from 13 residues. The CDR3 region has the DNA TGCGCCAGCAGCGTCGAGCTCCAAGAGACCCAGTACTTC. Translated: CASSVELQETQYF.

This sequence joins TRBV9 and TRBJ2-5, with 12 bases aligning to TRBD2. The CDR3 runs to 18 residues. Germline CDR1 SGDLS, CDR2 YYNGEE. Losses at the gene ends were 4 bases for V and 6 bases for J; bases not matched to a gene: 16. CDR3: CASSPQGLAGGLVKTQYF. CDR3 coding DNA: TGTGCCAGCAGCCCCCAAGGTCTAGCGGGAGGGCTGGTCAAGACCCAGTACTTC.

The V gene is TRBV7-9, the J gene TRBJ1-4; 7 nucleotides match TRBD1. The CDR3 is 14 residues long. Per germline, CDR1 SEHNR and CDR2 FQNEAQ (reference sequence). V lost 6 bases, J lost 7 bases, and 8 bases stayed unmatched. CDR3 nucleotide sequence: TGTGCCAGCAGACCCAGGGGGAGTGCTGAAAAACTGTTTTTT. Its translation is CASRPRGSAEKLFF.

This rearrangement joins TRBV14 to TRBJ1-1; 9 bases map to TRBD1. Germline V gives CDR1 SGHDN, CDR2 FVKESK. The CDR3 has 16 amino acids. The V and J ends lost 4 bases and 2 bases, in that order; junction bases with no gene match: 8. The CDR3 is CASSPGTGKGNTEAFF. The CDR3, as DNA: TGTGCCAGCAGCCCAGGGACAGGGAAAGGCAACACTGAAGCTTTCTTT.

The chain carries TRBV7-3 and TRBJ2-1; TRBD1 is a possible D gene (6 bases). V was clipped by 6 bases and J by 6 bases, with 21 bases between them. The length of the CDR3 is 16 residues. The V gene's germline CDR1 is SGHTA and CDR2 FQGTGA. CDR3 nucleotides: TGTGCCAGCAGGGAAATTACAGGCTTGGGGGCCAATGAGCAGTTCTTC. This encodes CASREITGLGANEQFF.

This CDR3 reads CASSELPSYEQYF. CDR3 DNA: TGTGCCAGCAGTGAACTTCCTTCCTACGAGCAGTACTTC. The V gene is TRBV6-5, the J gene TRBJ2-7; D is ambiguous. V was cut by 5 bases and J by 1 base, with 9 bases left in between. Germline V gene data show CDR1 as MNHEY and CDR2 as SVGAGI. The CDR3 extends over 13 amino acids.

The chain uses TRBV19 and TRBJ2-3; 11 bases are a match to TRBD2. V was clipped by 6 bases and J by 5 bases; unmatched bases: 7. CDR1 LNHDA and CDR2 SQIVND come from the germline V gene (reference sequence). CDR3 length: 15 residues. In DNA form, the CDR3 reads TGTGCCAGTAGCCAACTAGCGGGGGTAGAAGATACGCAGTATTTT. Translated: CASSQLAGVEDTQYF.

The chain combines TRBV5-8 with TRBJ1-1; the D is unclear. Per the germline V gene, CDR1 is SGHTS and CDR2 is YDEGEE. The CDR3 length is 14 residues. Between the trimmed V and J ends, which lost 0 bases and 0 bases, there was a span of 6 bases. CDR3 region: CASSLEGMNTEAFF. As DNA, the CDR3 is TGTGCCAGCAGCTTGGAAGGGATGAACACTGAAGCTTTCTTT.

The sample holds many counts of this clone. This CDR3 reads CASSQQGTRQPQHF. The CDR3 region has the DNA TGTGCCAGCAGCCAACAGGGGACAAGGCAGCCCCAGCATTTT. The chain carries TRBV2 and TRBJ1-5, with 7 nucleotides matching TRBD1. The CDR3 totals 14 residues. V gave up 6 bases and J gave up 7 bases; unmatched junction bases: 9. Germline V gene lookup returns CDR1 SNHLY and CDR2 FYNNEI.